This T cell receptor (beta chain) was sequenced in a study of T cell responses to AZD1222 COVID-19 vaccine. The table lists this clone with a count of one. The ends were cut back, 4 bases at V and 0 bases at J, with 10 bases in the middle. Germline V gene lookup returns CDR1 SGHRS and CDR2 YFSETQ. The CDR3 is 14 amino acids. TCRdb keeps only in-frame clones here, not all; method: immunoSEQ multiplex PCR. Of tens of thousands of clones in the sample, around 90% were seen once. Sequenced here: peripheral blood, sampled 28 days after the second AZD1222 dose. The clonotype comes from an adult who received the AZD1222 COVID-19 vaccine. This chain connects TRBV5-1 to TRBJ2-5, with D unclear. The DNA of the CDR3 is TGCGCCAGCAGCAGAGACATGTACCAAGAGACCCAGTACTTC. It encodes CASSRDMYQETQYF.